The next 21 T cell receptor beta chains were all read from a single sample in a study of cytomegalovirus exposure and HLA in healthy donors. The PCR had 60 Vbeta and 13 Jbeta primers. The table came from immunoSEQ multiplex PCR; TCRdb's copy has only in-frame clones and leaves some out. Of 130,000 to 150,000 clones listed, over 75% are singletons. The specimen sequenced was PBMCs. The receptors were gathered from a woman younger than 45 in good health and CMV-seronegative.

The gene calls are TRBV6-1 and TRBJ1-1; 8 positions match TRBD1. Germline-derived CDR1 and CDR2 are MNHNS and SASEGT. The CDR3 has 15 amino acids. Unmatched junction bases numbered 13, after V lost 6 bases and J lost 7 bases. The CDR3 region has the DNA TGTGCCAGCAGCACCGAGCCGACAGGGGAAGGTGAAGCTTTCTTT. It codes for CASSTEPTGEGEAFF.

The V gene is TRBV21-1, the J gene TRBJ1-5. TRBV21-1 represents a pseudogene. CDR3 length: 15 residues. CDR3 residues: CASSKVTRRGQPQHF. The CDR3 DNA reads TGTGCCAGCAGCAAAGTGACCCGGAGGGGTCAGCCCCAGCATTTT.

The chain links TRBV30 to TRBJ2-1, with D perhaps matching TRBD2 (5 bases). Germline assignment: CDR1 GTSNPN and CDR2 SVGIG (reference sequence). The CDR3 runs to 19 residues. Trimming left V 0 bases short and J 7 bases short, with 28 bases between. The CDR3 nucleotides are TGTGCCTGGAGTGTAGACCGCTTAAGAGGAGCGGAAAGAGGGAATGAGCAGTTCTTC. Amino acids: CAWSVDRLRGAERGNEQFF.

The V gene is TRBV28, the J gene TRBJ1-4, with D perhaps TRBD1 (6 bases). V gave up 5 bases and J gave up 5 bases, with 12 bases separating them. The CDR3 covers 14 residues. Germline CDR1 is MDHEN and CDR2 is SYDVKM. In DNA, the CDR3 is TGTGCCAGCAGTGAACAGGGTACCAATGAAAAACTGTTTTTT. Translation gives CASSEQGTNEKLFF.

The chain carries TRBV11-3 and TRBJ2-1; no reliable D call. With 5 bases removed from V and 4 bases from J, the gap between germline ends came to 15 bases. Germline CDR1 reads SGHNT; CDR2 reads YENEEA. This CDR3 spans 15 amino acids. CDR3 nucleotide sequence: TGTGCCAGCAGCGATGGAAAGGCGGTTTACAATGAGCAGTTCTTC. It encodes CASSDGKAVYNEQFF. Combining the CDR3 with reference TRBV11-3 and TRBJ2-1 gives the whole variable domain EAGVVQSPRYKIIEKKQPVAFWCNPISGHNTLYWYLQNLGQGPELLIRYENEEAVDDSQLPKDRFSAERLKGVDSTLKIQPAELGDSAVYLCASSDGKAVYNEQFFGPGTRLTVL.

The V and J genes are TRBV7-6 and TRBJ2-7; 7 bases agree with TRBD1. The germline CDR1 and CDR2 sequences are SGHVS and FNYEAQ. V lost 5 bases, J lost 0 bases, and 4 bases stayed unmatched. The CDR3 has 14 residues. In DNA form, the CDR3 reads TGTGCCAGCAGCCGACAGGGAAGCTCCTACGAGCAGTACTTC. Amino acids: CASSRQGSSYEQYF.

This chain joins TRBV5-1 and TRBJ2-1, with TRBD2 matching 9 bases. The CDR3 is made up of 17 amino acids. The V segment lost 4 bases and the J segment 6 bases; nucleotides outside the gene matches: 14. Germline CDR1 SGHRS, CDR2 YFSETQ. The CDR3 DNA reads as TGCGCCAGCAGCCCGGGCCCTGGACTAGCGAGGGGCAATGAGCAGTTCTTC. Translated: CASSPGPGLARGNEQFF.

Notes on this clone: Other DNA sequences from this sample encode an identical CDR3 as well. This chain connects TRBV7-9 to TRBJ2-3, with D unclear. The V gene's germline CDR1 is SEHNR and CDR2 FQNEAQ (reference sequence). This CDR3 is 11 amino acids long. V was pared by 4 bases and J by 3 bases, with 2 bases between. The CDR3 DNA reads as TGTGCCAGCAGCTCTACAGATACGCAGTATTTT. Translating it yields CASSSTDTQYF.

The CDR3 DNA sequence: TGTGCCAGCAGCTTAGTACAGGGGGCTATTAATGAGCAGTTCTTC. Protein product: CASSLVQGAINEQFF. This sequence joins TRBV11-2 and TRBJ2-1; 9 bases are shared with TRBD1. Germline CDR1 and CDR2: SGHAT and FQNNGV. The CDR3 loop spans 15 amino acids. Germline trimming cut 1 base from V and 7 bases from J; bases unmatched to any gene: 5.

The chain joins TRBV11-2 to TRBJ2-2, with 7 bases fitting TRBD1. The CDR3 has 14 residues. Losses at the gene ends were 5 bases for V and 1 base for J; bases not matched to a gene: 1. Germline V gene lookup returns CDR1 SGHAT and CDR2 FQNNGV. The CDR3 region is CASSRQGNTGELFF. DNA for the CDR3: TGTGCCAGCAGCCGACAGGGGAACACCGGGGAGCTGTTTTTT.

V gene TRBV30 combines with J gene TRBJ2-1, with a weak D call TRBD1 (5 bases). The CDR3 totals 11 residues. Germline values: CDR1 GTSNPN, CDR2 SVGIG (reference sequence). The V and J ends lost 1 base and 9 bases respectively, with 7 bases between them. The CDR3: CAWSGGGEQFF. The CDR3 DNA reads TGTGCCTGGAGTGGGGGCGGTGAGCAGTTCTTC.

The gene calls are TRBV14 and TRBJ2-6; 7 bases are a match to TRBD2. The CDR3 length is 16 residues. V was clipped by 5 bases and J by 0 bases; unmatched bases: 4. Germline CDR1 reads SGHDN; CDR2 reads FVKESK. The CDR3 sequence is CASSKWGGSGANVLTF. In DNA form, the CDR3 reads TGTGCCAGCAGCAAGTGGGGGGGCTCTGGGGCCAACGTCCTGACTTTC.

This chain joins TRBV7-9 and TRBJ2-3; perhaps TRBD2 as D (6 bases). The CDR3 is 14 amino acids. Germline V gene lookup returns CDR1 SEHNR and CDR2 FQNEAQ (reference sequence). Between the trimmed V and J ends, which lost 4 bases and 6 bases, there was a span of 14 bases. The CDR3, as DNA: TGTGCCAGCAGCTCCGCGCGGGGTGCGGATACGCAGTATTTT. It yields the protein CASSSARGADTQYF.

The gene calls are TRBV30 and TRBJ2-7; 7 nucleotides line up with TRBD2. Germline lookup yields CDR1 GTSNPN and CDR2 SVGIG (reference sequence). V was clipped by 3 bases and J by 3 bases; unmatched bases: 5. CDR3 size: 13 residues. This chain's CDR3 is CAWSEGLSYEQYF. The CDR3 region has the DNA TGTGCCTGGAGCGAGGGACTAAGCTACGAGCAGTACTTC.

This rearrangement joins TRBV9 to TRBJ1-6, with D unresolved. V gave up 0 bases and J gave up 5 bases, with 9 bases separating them. The CDR3 extends over 15 amino acids. The V gene's germline CDR1 is SGDLS and CDR2 YYNGEE. Here the CDR3 DNA reads TGTGCCAGCAGCGTAGCTGCACATAATAATTCACCCCTCCACTTT. Translated, it gives CASSVAAHNNSPLHF.

The chain links TRBV12-2 to TRBJ2-1; TRBD2, the D gene given by the table, was not confirmed from the DNA. TRBV12-2 is termed a pseudogene. The CDR3 has 19 amino acids. CDR3 amino acids: CASRYGLAGGTSSYNEQFF. CDR3 in DNA: TGTGCAAGTCGCTACGGACTAGCGGGAGGCACAAGCTCCTACAATGAGCAGTTCTTC.

V and J are TRBV7-3 and TRBJ1-1; TRBD1 is a possible D gene (5 bases). The CDR3 loop spans 16 amino acids. Germline CDR1 is SGHTA and CDR2 is FQGTGA. Trimming cost V 0 bases and J 9 bases, with 20 bases left between them. In nucleotides, the CDR3 is TGTGCCAGCAGCTTAACGCAGGCGGGGTCCAGGGAAAAAGCTTTCTTT. Its translation: CASSLTQAGSREKAFF. The full variable domain, completed using reference TRBV7-3 and TRBJ1-1, is GAGVSQTPSNKVTEKGKYVELRCDPISGHTALYWYRQSLGQGPEFLIYFQGTGAADDSGLPNDRFFAVRPEGSVSTLKIQRTERGDSAVYLCASSLTQAGSREKAFFGQGTRLTVV.

The V call is TRBV29-1, the J call TRBJ2-7, with 10 bases lining up with TRBD2. The V gene's germline CDR1 is SQVTM and CDR2 ANQGSEA. The CDR3 spans 16 residues. Losses at the gene ends were 0 bases for V and 0 bases for J; bases not matched to a gene: 5. CDR3 region: CSVEEGLAGVSYEQYF. The DNA of the CDR3 is TGCAGCGTTGAAGAAGGGCTAGCGGGAGTCTCCTACGAGCAGTACTTC.

This chain joins TRBV7-3 and TRBJ1-1; no reliable D call. There are 14 residues in the CDR3. Germline assignment: CDR1 SGHTA and CDR2 FQGTGA. Trimming stripped 2 bases from V and 3 bases from J, with 10 bases between. The CDR3 loop is CASSLASGDTEAFF. CDR3 nucleotide sequence: TGTGCCAGCAGCTTAGCCTCAGGTGACACTGAAGCTTTCTTT.

V usage is TRBV7-2 and J usage is TRBJ1-2; tentatively, D is TRBD1 (6 bases). From germline, CDR1 is SGHTA and CDR2 FQGNSA. Trimming removed 9 bases from V and 7 bases from J, with 21 bases in between. CDR3 length equals 14 residues. CDR3 nucleotide sequence: TGTGCCAGGATCAGGGGCATCCTTATGAGTGGCTACACCTTC. Protein product: CARIRGILMSGYTF. Full variable domain (missing parts from reference TRBV7-2 and TRBJ1-2): GAGVSQSPSNKVTEKGKDVELRCDPISGHTALYWYRQSLGQGLEFLIYFQGNSAPDKSGLPSDRFSAERTGGSVSTLTIQRTQQEDSAVYLCARIRGILMSGYTFGSGTRLTVV.

This clone was seen more than once but under ten times. The chain employs TRBV4-1 and TRBJ1-1; D ambiguous. Germline lookup yields CDR1 MGHRA and CDR2 YSYEKL. This CDR3 has 14 amino acids. V lost 4 bases, J lost 3 bases, and 12 bases lay in between. CDR3 region: CASSPVDIDTEAFF. The CDR3 nucleotides read TGCGCCAGCAGCCCCGTTGACATTGACACTGAAGCTTTCTTT.